Each of the 8 T cell receptor beta chains below was sequenced from the same sample in a study of long-term antiretroviral therapy in people with HIV. The assay, immunoSEQ v3.0, was run at survey level. Libraries were prepared by immunoSEQ multiplex PCR; TCRdb keeps only in-frame clonotypes and omits some of them. The table has about 28,000 clones, around 82% seen once. Specimen: unsorted PBMCs, collected 3 years after starting antiretroviral therapy. These receptors were taken from a man aged 35 to 55 with HIV.

The V call is TRBV25-1, the J call TRBJ1-1; D is unclear. V lost 1 base to trimming and J lost 7 bases, with 7 bases between them. This CDR3 has 12 residues. The V gene's germline CDR1 is MGHDK and CDR2 SYGVNS. The CDR3 DNA reads TGTGCCAGCAGTGAATCTACTTATGAAGCTTTCTTT. Amino acids: CASSESTYEAFF.

The rearrangement uses TRBV4-1 and TRBJ1-2; perhaps TRBD1 as D (6 bases). Germline CDR1 reads MGHRA; CDR2 reads YSYEKL. This CDR3 has 14 residues. Between the trimmed V and J ends, which lost 7 bases and 0 bases, there was a span of 12 bases. The CDR3 region has the DNA TGCGCCAGCACAGGACAGAGTACTAACTATGGCTACACCTTC. Translated: CASTGQSTNYGYTF.

Notes on this clone: A junction boundary mismatches the germline segment, possibly from a read error. V gene TRBV7-7 combines with J gene TRBJ2-5; the D gene is possibly TRBD2 (5 bases). The germline V gene has CDR1 SSHAT and CDR2 FNYEAQ (reference sequence). The CDR3 spans 13 residues. CDR3: CASSLAHLETQYF. The CDR3 DNA is TGTGCTAGCAGCTTAGCGCATTTAGAGACCCAGTACTTC.

The CDR3 spells CASSLSGSISEAFF. The CDR3 DNA is TGTGCCAGCAGTTTATCCGGCTCGATATCTGAAGCTTTCTTT. The chain recombines TRBV27 with TRBJ1-1; D remains ambiguous. This CDR3 contains 14 residues. Between the trimmed V and J ends, which lost 0 bases and 6 bases, there was a span of 11 bases. Germline CDR1 and CDR2: MNHEY and SMNVEV (reference sequence).

The chain combines TRBV7-9 with TRBJ1-3; D gene ambiguous. This CDR3 comprises 16 residues. V lost 0 bases to trimming and J lost 0 bases, with 9 bases between them. The germline gives CDR1 SEHNR, CDR2 FQNEAQ (reference sequence). The CDR3 is CASSLASRPSGNTIYF. As DNA, the CDR3 is TGTGCCAGCAGCTTAGCGTCCAGGCCCTCTGGAAACACCATATATTTT. Full variable domain (remainder filled in from reference TRBV7-9 and TRBJ1-3): DTGVSQNPRHKITKRGQNVTFRCDPISEHNRLYWYRQTLGQGPEFLTYFQNEAQLEKSRLLSDRFSAERPKGSFSTLEIQRTEQGDSAMYLCASSLASRPSGNTIYFGEGSWLTVV.

The CDR3 spells CASSEEKWKSTF. CDR3 bases: TGTGCCAGCAGTGAAGAGAAATGGAAGTCCACCTTC. J is TRBJ1-2 and V is TRBV6-1; D is unresolved. CDR3 length: 12 amino acids. Germline lookup yields CDR1 MNHNS and CDR2 SASEGT. V lost 1 base to trimming and J lost 13 bases, with 13 bases between them.

This rearrangement joins TRBV4-2 to TRBJ2-7; 9 bases fit TRBD1. The CDR3 totals 17 residues. V dropped 1 base and J dropped 6; count of bases not matched to a gene: 13. The germline V gene encodes CDR1 LGHNA and CDR2 YNFKEQ. In DNA, the CDR3 is TGTGCCAGCAGCCAAGGAGGGGACAGGGCGTCAGGGGGCGAGCAGTACTTC. Encoded protein: CASSQGGDRASGGEQYF.

By sample share, this clone is large (0.1 to 1%). The rearrangement uses TRBV11-1 and TRBJ1-6; D unclear. The CDR3 is made up of 15 amino acids. Germline V CDR1 and CDR2: SGHAT, FQDESV (reference sequence). Trimming removed 0 bases from V and 8 bases from J, with 11 bases in between. CDR3 sequence reads: CASSLASAHYSPLHF. For the CDR3, the DNA is TGTGCCAGCAGCTTAGCTTCGGCCCACTATTCACCCCTCCACTTT.